Below, one T cell receptor (beta chain) is given with its context. The V segment lost 0 bases and the J segment 7 bases; nucleotides outside the gene matches: 13. The length of the CDR3 is 17 residues. Germline V CDR1 and CDR2: SGDLS, YYNGEE. The data were taken from a study of blood T cell repertoires in COVID-19. About the research overall: Samples came from the United States, Italy and Spain, spanning acute and convalescent COVID-19. The analysed material was cDNA or gDNA that came from T cells, B-cell-depleted T cells, or PBMCs.

Authors' processing steps: Reference gene primer amplification gave estimated nucleated cell counts. The protocol was immunoSEQ multiplex PCR, while the TCRdb copy is restricted to in-frame clones and leaves out a portion. The D gene and trimming were derived from the DNA, and the V and J assignments and clone size from that table. The data contain about 120,000 clones, about four fifths of them singletons. This receptor was taken from a human donor in a cohort sampled during active COVID-19. Sequencing used peripheral blood. The genes are TRBV9 and TRBJ2-1; 7 bases line up with TRBD2. The CDR3 is CASSVGPMAGAGNEQFF. The DNA for the CDR3 is TGTGCCAGCAGCGTAGGCCCTATGGCGGGAGCGGGGAATGAGCAGTTCTTC.